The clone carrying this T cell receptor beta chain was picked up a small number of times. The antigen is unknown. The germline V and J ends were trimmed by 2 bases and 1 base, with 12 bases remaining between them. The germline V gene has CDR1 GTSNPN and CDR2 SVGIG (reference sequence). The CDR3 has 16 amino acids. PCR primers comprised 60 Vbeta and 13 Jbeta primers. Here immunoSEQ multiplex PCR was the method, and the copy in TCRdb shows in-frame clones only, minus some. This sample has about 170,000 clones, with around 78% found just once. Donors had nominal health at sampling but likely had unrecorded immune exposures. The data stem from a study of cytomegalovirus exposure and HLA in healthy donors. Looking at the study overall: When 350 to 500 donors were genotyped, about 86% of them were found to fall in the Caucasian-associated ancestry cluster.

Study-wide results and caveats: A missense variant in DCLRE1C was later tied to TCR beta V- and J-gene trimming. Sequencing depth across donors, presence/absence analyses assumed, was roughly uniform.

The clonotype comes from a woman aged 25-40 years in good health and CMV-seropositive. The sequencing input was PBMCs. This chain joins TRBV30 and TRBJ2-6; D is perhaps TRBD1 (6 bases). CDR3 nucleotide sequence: TGTGCCTGGAGTATCCGAGGGGGTTCTGGGGCCAACGTCCTGACTTTC. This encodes CAWSIRGGSGANVLTF.